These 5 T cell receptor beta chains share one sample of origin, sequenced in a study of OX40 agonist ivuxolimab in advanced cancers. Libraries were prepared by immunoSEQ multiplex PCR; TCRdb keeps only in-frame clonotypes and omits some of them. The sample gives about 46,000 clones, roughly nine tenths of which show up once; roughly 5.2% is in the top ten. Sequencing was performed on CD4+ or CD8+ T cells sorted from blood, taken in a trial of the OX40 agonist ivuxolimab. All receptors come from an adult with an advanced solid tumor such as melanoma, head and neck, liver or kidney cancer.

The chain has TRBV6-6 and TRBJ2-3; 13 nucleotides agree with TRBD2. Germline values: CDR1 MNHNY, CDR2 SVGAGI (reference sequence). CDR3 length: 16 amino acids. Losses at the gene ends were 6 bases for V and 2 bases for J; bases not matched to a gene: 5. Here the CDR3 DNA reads TGTGCCAGCAGCCGACTAGCGGGGGGTAACACAGATACGCAGTATTTT. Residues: CASSRLAGGNTDTQYF.

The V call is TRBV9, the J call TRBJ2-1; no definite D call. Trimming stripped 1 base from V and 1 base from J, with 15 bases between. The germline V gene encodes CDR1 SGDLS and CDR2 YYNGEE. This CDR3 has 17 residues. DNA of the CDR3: TGTGCCAGCAGCGTACTCCCGGCCGGTGGTTCCTACAATGAGCAGTTCTTC. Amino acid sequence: CASSVLPAGGSYNEQFF.

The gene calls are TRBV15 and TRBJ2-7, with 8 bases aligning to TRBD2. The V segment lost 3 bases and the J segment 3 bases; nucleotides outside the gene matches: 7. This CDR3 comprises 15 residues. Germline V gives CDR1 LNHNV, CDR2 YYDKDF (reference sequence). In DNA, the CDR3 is TGTGCCACCAGCAGCGATAGCGGGATCCTCTACGAGCAGTACTTC. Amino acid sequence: CATSSDSGILYEQYF.

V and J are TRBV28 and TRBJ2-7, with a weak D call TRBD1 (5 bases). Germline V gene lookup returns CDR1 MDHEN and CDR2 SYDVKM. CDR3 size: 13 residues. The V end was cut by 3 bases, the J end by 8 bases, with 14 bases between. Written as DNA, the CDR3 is TGTGCCAGCAGTTTGGCCCCAGGGTTACAGCAGTACGTC. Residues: CASSLAPGLQQYV.

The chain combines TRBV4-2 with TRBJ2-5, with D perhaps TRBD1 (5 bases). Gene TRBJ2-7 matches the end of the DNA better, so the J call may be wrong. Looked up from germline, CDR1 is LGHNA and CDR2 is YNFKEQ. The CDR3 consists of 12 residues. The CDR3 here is CASSQGGGEQYF. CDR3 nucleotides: TGTGCCAGCAGCCAAGGGGGCGGCGAGCAGTACTTC.